These 27 T cell receptor beta chains originate from one sample sequenced in a study of shared clonotypes between healthy human individuals (TCRdb year 2020). CD8 naive samples were obtained by positive selection for CCR7 among CD45RO-negative cells, yielding a CD45RA+CCR7+ population from which TemRA cells were excluded. The library was obtained by the immunoSEQ multiplex PCR assay. Entries here come from immuneACCESS through TCRdb and include only in-frame sequences with V and J called. Some clones fail to appear in such tables; in the studies checked, an unresolved V gene covers under half of the shortfall, and the cause of the remainder is unknown. The sample table lists about 2 million clones, roughly 95% of them with a count of one. The ten largest clones add up to 0.95% to 1.5% of the sample. Input material: naive CD8+ T cells sorted from blood. Reading the label with the study, this specimen's cell subset or site is: CD45RA+CCR7+. All receptors come from a man aged 18 to 30 in good health.

The CDR3 spells CASSPLLVGGGEQYF. The CDR3 DNA reads TGTGCCAGCAGCCCCCTCCTGGTCGGGGGGGGCGAGCAGTACTTC. This chain connects TRBV7-8 to TRBJ2-7; 8 bases agree with TRBD2. CDR3 length: 15 amino acids. From germline, CDR1 is SGHVS and CDR2 FQNEAQ. With V trimmed by 5 bases and J by 6 bases, 12 bases remained unmatched.

V is TRBV7-9 and J is TRBJ1-1, with 8 nucleotides matching TRBD1. CDR1 and CDR2 from the germline V gene are SEHNR and FQNEAQ (reference sequence). The CDR3 covers 14 residues. V trimming: 5 bases; J trimming: 6 bases; junction bases outside the gene matches: 8. CDR3: CASSVGQGVSEAFF. Written as DNA, the CDR3 is TGTGCCAGCAGCGTAGGACAGGGAGTCTCTGAAGCTTTCTTT.

This clone was counted between two and nine times. In the same sample, other DNA sequences code for this CDR3. This sequence joins TRBV9 and TRBJ1-1; 8 bases are shared with TRBD1. V gave up 4 bases and J gave up 1 base; unmatched junction bases: 3. CDR3 length: 14 residues. The V gene's germline CDR1 is SGDLS and CDR2 YYNGEE. The CDR3 region has the DNA TGTGCCAGCAGCCCCGGACAGGGGAACACTGAAGCTTTCTTT. Translated, it gives CASSPGQGNTEAFF.

The chain couples TRBV4-1 to TRBJ2-1; 7 bases agree with TRBD2. Losses at the gene ends were 4 bases for V and 10 bases for J; bases not matched to a gene: 4. Germline-derived CDR1 and CDR2 are MGHRA and YSYEKL. This CDR3 is built from 12 residues. The CDR3 bases are TGCGCCAGCAGCCCCCCCGGGGGGGAGCAGTTCTTC. Translated: CASSPPGGEQFF.

The chain couples TRBV7-9 to TRBJ1-1; D unresolved. Germline V CDR1 and CDR2: SEHNR, FQNEAQ (reference sequence). This CDR3 spans 15 amino acids. Trimming shortened V by 1 base and J by 4 bases, and 13 bases separated the two germline ends. The CDR3 is CASSLGSSGSTEAFF. Written as DNA, the CDR3 is TGTGCCAGCAGCTTAGGTTCGAGTGGGAGCACTGAAGCTTTCTTT.

The J gene is TRBJ2-3, the V gene TRBV7-2; 10 bases fit TRBD2. In germline, CDR1 is SGHTA, CDR2 FQGNSA. The trim removed 5 bases at V and 0 bases at J, leaving 5 bases unmatched. This CDR3 has 16 residues. The chain's CDR3 is CASSILAGPSTDTQYF. The CDR3 DNA follows: TGTGCCAGCAGCATACTAGCGGGGCCGAGCACAGATACGCAGTATTTT. Full variable domain (outside the CDR3, taken from reference TRBV7-2 and TRBJ2-3): GAGVSQSPSNKVTEKGKDVELRCDPISGHTALYWYRQSLGQGLEFLIYFQGNSAPDKSGLPSDRFSAERTGGSVSTLTIQRTQQEDSAVYLCASSILAGPSTDTQYFGPGTRLTVL.

Turning to this clone: This CDR3 is also generated by other DNA sequences in the sample. The chain links TRBV7-8 to TRBJ2-7, with D perhaps being TRBD1 or TRBD2 (5 bases each). The germline V gene encodes CDR1 SGHVS and CDR2 FQNEAQ. The V end lost 1 base, the J end lost 0 bases, and 10 bases lay between the germline ends. The CDR3 has 15 residues. This CDR3 is CASSLVSGASYEQYF. The CDR3 DNA follows: TGTGCCAGCAGCTTAGTGTCCGGGGCCTCCTACGAGCAGTACTTC.

Of note for this clone: The sample contains more than one DNA sequence encoding this CDR3. This rearrangement joins TRBV11-2 to TRBJ1-2, with 8 bases aligning to TRBD1. The CDR3 extends over 12 amino acids. The germline V gene encodes CDR1 SGHAT and CDR2 FQNNGV. The V segment lost 1 base and the J segment 8 bases; nucleotides outside the gene matches: 0. The CDR3: CASSLAGGGYTF. In DNA form, the CDR3 reads TGTGCCAGCAGCTTAGCAGGGGGCGGCTACACCTTC.

The chain recombines TRBV6-5 with TRBJ1-1; 11 bases agree with TRBD1. The germline V gene encodes CDR1 MNHEY and CDR2 SVGAGI. J gave up 1 base and V 4 bases, and 5 bases lay outside the gene matches. This CDR3 is built from 16 residues. CDR3 bases: TGTGCCAGCAGTTTCGGACAGGGGGCTGCGAACACTGAAGCTTTCTTT. It codes for CASSFGQGAANTEAFF.

The chain combines TRBV7-8 with TRBJ2-1; 11 bases fit TRBD2. The CDR3 is 15 amino acids. Trimming took 5 bases from V and 10 from J; bases not matched to a gene: 10. The germline gives CDR1 SGHVS, CDR2 FQNEAQ. CDR3 sequence reads: CASSLGLADLGEQFF. Here the CDR3 DNA reads TGTGCCAGCAGCCTGGGACTAGCGGACCTTGGAGAGCAGTTCTTC.

Note on this clone: This same CDR3 is encoded by further DNA sequences in the sample. V and J are TRBV27 and TRBJ1-5; possible D gene TRBD1, 5 bases. The CDR3 covers 16 residues. Germline values: CDR1 MNHEY, CDR2 SMNVEV (reference sequence). V was pared by 5 bases and J by 0 bases, with 14 bases between. Here the CDR3 reads CASSPQGVYSNQPQHF. For the CDR3, the DNA is TGTGCCAGCAGTCCCCAAGGGGTCTATAGCAATCAGCCCCAGCATTTT.

V is TRBV14 and J is TRBJ2-3, with D unclear. The germline gives CDR1 SGHDN, CDR2 FVKESK. The CDR3 spans 13 residues. Trimming removed 5 bases from V and 5 bases from J, with 11 bases in between. The CDR3 sequence is CASSILGLDTQYF. The CDR3 bases are TGTGCCAGCAGCATATTGGGGTTAGATACGCAGTATTTT.

This chain connects TRBV2 to TRBJ2-6, with D perhaps matching TRBD1 (5 bases). The V and J ends lost 2 bases and 0 bases respectively, with 14 bases between them. Germline CDR1 SNHLY, CDR2 FYNNEI. This CDR3 is 18 amino acids long. The CDR3 nucleotides are TGTGCCAGCAGTGAAACGACAGTCCAGTTCTCTGGGGCCAACGTCCTGACTTTC. Residues: CASSETTVQFSGANVLTF.

The V gene is TRBV4-1, the J gene TRBJ2-6; 7 bases are a match to TRBD1. With 4 bases clipped from V and 0 bases from J, the junction kept 9 bases outside the gene matches. The CDR3 has 18 amino acids. Germline V CDR1 and CDR2: MGHRA, YSYEKL. CDR3 protein: CASSLRDSLSSGANVLTF. CDR3 sequence (DNA): TGCGCCAGCAGCCTCCGGGACAGTCTCTCCTCTGGGGCCAACGTCCTGACTTTC.

A note on this clone: The sample contains more than one DNA sequence encoding this CDR3. As DNA, the CDR3 is TGTGCCAGCAGCTTCGGGACGGGGGCCTACGAGCAGTACTTC. It codes for CASSFGTGAYEQYF. This rearrangement joins TRBV5-6 to TRBJ2-7; D perhaps matches TRBD2 (6 bases). The CDR3 runs to 14 residues. Looked up from germline, CDR1 is SGHDT and CDR2 is YYEEEE. Trimming shortened V by 2 bases and J by 2 bases, and 11 bases separated the two germline ends. The whole variable domain, filled in from reference TRBV5-6 and TRBJ2-7, reads DAGVTQSPTHLIKTRGQQVTLRCSPKSGHDTVSWYQQALGQGPQFIFQYYEEEERQRGNFPDRFSGHQFPNYSSELNVNALLLGDSALYLCASSFGTGAYEQYFGPGTRLTVT.

In its sample, this clone was seen once. Other DNA sequences within the sample encode an identical CDR3. The chain uses TRBV27 and TRBJ1-2; TRBD1 agrees at 10 bases. CDR1 and CDR2 from the germline V gene are MNHEY and SMNVEV (reference sequence). J lost 3 bases, V lost 7 bases, and 2 bases had no gene match. The CDR3 loop spans 13 amino acids. CDR3 residues: CASTGQGDYGYTF. The DNA for the CDR3 is TGTGCCAGCACCGGACAGGGGGACTATGGCTACACCTTC.

The chain uses TRBV4-1 and TRBJ2-1; tentatively, D is TRBD2 (5 bases). The CDR3 totals 15 residues. Germline CDR1 reads MGHRA; CDR2 reads YSYEKL. Trimming stripped 0 bases from V and 6 bases from J, with 12 bases between. CDR3 amino acids: CASSQDPGWANEQFF. CDR3 nucleotides: TGCGCCAGCAGCCAAGACCCGGGATGGGCCAATGAGCAGTTCTTC.

Note on this clone: Other DNA sequences within the sample encode an identical CDR3. This chain joins TRBV27 and TRBJ1-5; D may be TRBD1 (6 bases). V was pared by 5 bases and J by 7 bases, with 12 bases between. The germline gives CDR1 MNHEY, CDR2 SMNVEV (reference sequence). This CDR3 has 13 residues. The CDR3 loop reads CASSGGGRQPQHF. The DNA of the CDR3 is TGTGCCAGCAGTGGTGGGGGCCGGCAGCCCCAGCATTTT.

On this clone: The same CDR3 also results from other DNA sequences found in this sample. The chain links TRBV25-1 to TRBJ2-7; no clear D gene. CDR1 MGHDK and CDR2 SYGVNS come from the germline V gene. This CDR3 has 12 residues. Trimming removed 5 bases from V and 1 base from J, with 6 bases in between. The CDR3 spells CASSWGSYEQYF. CDR3 bases: TGTGCCAGCAGTTGGGGTTCCTACGAGCAGTACTTC.

This sequence joins TRBV6-5 and TRBJ1-2; 10 bases agree with TRBD1. With 5 bases clipped from V and 6 bases from J, the junction kept 3 bases outside the gene matches. In germline, CDR1 is MNHEY, CDR2 SVGAGI. The CDR3 has 13 residues. The CDR3 nucleotides are TGTGCCAGCAGTCGACAGGGGGCGGATGGCTACACCTTC. Its protein is CASSRQGADGYTF.

The chain joins TRBV5-6 to TRBJ2-7; 9 positions match TRBD2. J gave up 6 bases and V 0 bases, and 1 base lay outside the gene matches. This CDR3 region has 13 residues. Germline CDR1 reads SGHDT; CDR2 reads YYEEEE. CDR3 amino acids: CASSLGLAAEQYF. CDR3 nucleotides: TGTGCCAGCAGCTTGGGACTAGCGGCCGAGCAGTACTTC.

The chain recombines TRBV28 with TRBJ2-4, with D possibly TRBD1 on 5 matching bases. CDR3 length equals 12 residues. Trimming took 8 bases from V and 13 from J, leaving 18 bases between them. Germline lookup yields CDR1 MDHEN and CDR2 SYDVKM. CDR3 loop: CASGQTPGTQYF. As DNA, the CDR3 is TGTGCCAGCGGACAAACCCCCGGAACCCAGTACTTC. Full variable domain (remainder filled in from reference TRBV28 and TRBJ2-4): DVKVTQSSRYLVKRTGEKVFLECVQDMDHENMFWYRQDPGLGLRLIYFSYDVKMKEKGDIPEGYSVSREKKERFSLILESASTNQTSMYLCASGQTPGTQYFGAGTRLSVL.

V usage is TRBV6-6 and J usage is TRBJ2-7; D unresolved. V was clipped by 0 bases and J by 3 bases, with 6 bases between them. The CDR3 loop spans 13 amino acids. Germline V gene lookup returns CDR1 MNHNY and CDR2 SVGAGI (reference sequence). The DNA of the CDR3 is TGTGCCAGCAGTTACTCCAAGCTCTACGAGCAGTACTTC. Protein sequence: CASSYSKLYEQYF.

The chain is built from TRBV7-2 and TRBJ2-3; the match to TRBD2 covers 11 bases. CDR3 length equals 15 residues. V shed 4 bases and J 4 bases; nucleotides not matched to a gene: 4. Per the germline V gene, CDR1 is SGHTA and CDR2 is FQGNSA. CDR3 protein: CASSYTSGSADTQYF. The CDR3 DNA sequence: TGTGCCAGCAGCTACACTAGCGGGAGTGCAGATACGCAGTATTTT.

Details on this clone: Other DNA sequences in the same sample also yield this CDR3. The genes are TRBV9 and TRBJ2-7, with D perhaps matching TRBD1 (6 bases). V was clipped by 0 bases and J by 3 bases, with 10 bases between them. The CDR3 spans 14 residues. Germline assignment: CDR1 SGDLS and CDR2 YYNGEE. The CDR3 nucleotides read TGTGCCAGCAGCGTAGGGGGGACAAACTACGAGCAGTACTTC. Its translation is CASSVGGTNYEQYF.

Notes on this clone: At one end the junction does not follow the germline gene, possibly because of a read error. The J gene is TRBJ2-1, the V gene TRBV7-7; D remains ambiguous. CDR3 length: 15 amino acids. Germline V lookup: CDR1 SSHAT, CDR2 FNYEAQ (reference sequence). The CDR3: CASSLDPSPSNEQFF. CDR3 bases: TGTGCTAGCAGCTTAGACCCATCGCCTTCGAATGAGCAGTTCTTC.

This clone was observed once. The same CDR3 also results from other DNA sequences found in this sample. This sequence joins TRBV4-3 and TRBJ1-1; a weak D match, TRBD1 (5 bases). V lost 4 bases to trimming and J lost 1 base, with 10 bases between them. Germline values: CDR1 LGHNA, CDR2 YSLEER. The CDR3 sequence is 14 residues long. This chain's CDR3 is CASSPGTANTEAFF. Here the CDR3 DNA reads TGCGCCAGCAGCCCAGGGACGGCGAACACTGAAGCTTTCTTT.